This T cell receptor (beta chain) was sequenced during a study of breast tumors, draining lymph nodes, adjacent tissues. CDR1 is MDHEN and CDR2 is SYDVKM in the germline V gene. The CDR3 contains 16 residues. Trimming took off 1 base at V and 1 base at J, with 13 bases between the two ends. Study results and caveats: Data only fit, rather than demonstrated, lymph node origin of most tumor T cells. Tumor TCR diversity was below lymph nodes but above nontumor tissue.

TCRdb reprocessed the multiplex PCR reads with MiXCR, giving one entry per CDR3 protein. The sample holds approximately 180,000 distinct CDR3 sequences, roughly 35% seen once. Remarks on this clonotype: Its antigen is not identified.

Samples came from axillary lymph nodes draining the breast cancer. This chain links TRBV28 with TRBJ1-1; D gene uncertain. The sequence was collected from a female donor with breast cancer. Some clones in this sample may be carry-over from other donors' samples. Sequencing was done on a sample of axillary lymph node tissue. For the CDR3, the DNA is TGTGCCAGCAGTTTATTCCCACCACTCGCGAACACTGAAGCTTTCTTT. This codes for CASSLFPPLANTEAFF. The variable domain in full, with the rest retrieved from reference TRBV28 and TRBJ1-1, is DVKVTQSSRYLVKRTGEKVFLECVQDMDHENMFWYRQDPGLGLRLIYFSYDVKMKEKGDIPEGYSVSREKKERFSLILESASTNQTSMYLCASSLFPPLANTEAFFGQGTRLTVV.